This T cell receptor beta chain was found in a study of OX40 agonist ivuxolimab in advanced cancers. About the full investigation: The costimulatory receptor OX40 (CD134) was targeted by ivuxolimab, a fully human IgG2 agonistic monoclonal antibody. Three dose-escalation patients achieved partial responses, one with hepatocellular carcinoma and two with cutaneous melanoma. Intravenous ivuxolimab was administered to patients every 2 weeks at six dose levels: 0.01, 0.1, 0.3, 1.5, 3 and 10 mg/kg. In the dose-escalation cohort, 82.7% of patients were male, and the mean age was about 55 years, with a range of about 20 to 79. The monotherapy dose-escalation portion (N ≈ 50 patients) of the phase I ivuxolimab trial is reported in the paper. Of the approximately 50 dose-escalation patients, hepatocellular carcinoma was present in approximately 20, melanoma in around 15, renal cell carcinoma in 9 and head and neck cancer in 9. Peripheral TCRbeta sequencing aimed to test whether ivuxolimab altered TCR sequence diversity and caused clonal T-cell expansion. Patients were allowed to have had prior anti-PD-1, anti-PD-L1 or anti-CTLA-4 therapy, and approximately 40% of the dose-escalation patients had been treated with checkpoint inhibitors. Broader findings and caveats from the paper: Partial responders in the 0.1-3.0 mg/kg groups had among the lowest normalized peripheral clonal expansion, especially among CD8+ T cells. Low levels of normalized T-cell clonal expansion were also seen in some nonresponding patients. The antigen specificity of the clonally expanded peripheral T cells was not determined. Clonal expansion of both CD4+ and CD8+ blood T cells was observed from baseline to week 6 at doses 0.1 to 3.0 mg/kg. After ivuxolimab, more expanded clones were found on average in CD8+ T cells than in CD4+ T cells.

This clone has only one observation. The specificity of this receptor is unknown. It has no much larger one-base neighbor in the sample; base qualities were not kept. The trial excluded patients who had a history of autoimmune disease or who were on systemic immunosuppression. Peripheral blood for TCR sequencing was collected from all dose cohorts at baseline, on cycle 4 day 1, and on cycle 7 day 1. The samples were drawn from a first-in-human, open-label, multicenter phase I dose-escalation trial of ivuxolimab. Adults with locally advanced or metastatic head and neck squamous cell, hepatocellular, melanoma or renal cell carcinoma were enrolled in the trial. Before TCR sequencing, CD4+ and CD8+ T cells were separately sorted from peripheral blood. Including cysteine and phenylalanine, the CDR3 has 15 amino acids. CDR3 DNA only is kept here, 45 bases in frame from base 1. In the germline V gene, CDR1 corresponds to SGHRS and CDR2 to YFSETQ. From V the trimming removes 5 bases and from J it removes 2 bases, while the gene matches leave 7 bases of the junction unaccounted for.

For sequencing of the TCRbeta CDR3 region, genomic DNA was extracted from the sorted cells. The immunoSEQ Assay was used to sequence the TCRbeta CDR3 regions. As stored in TCRdb, this immuneACCESS dataset retains in-frame rearrangements with V and J assigned. A fraction of the clones does not appear; measured against another copy, unresolved V genes explain less than half of the discrepancy, and the remainder lacks a known reason. A total of about 27,000 clones appear in this sample, about 81% of them only once. The top ten constitute roughly a fifth of the sample. The sequencing used CD4+ or CD8+ T cells sorted from blood, collected in a trial of the OX40 agonist ivuxolimab. This sequence originates from an adult with an advanced solid tumor such as melanoma, head and neck, liver or kidney cancer. The chain is made from TRBV5-1 and TRBJ2-7; TRBD1 lines up with 10 middle nucleotides. Here is the DNA: TGCGCCAGCAGACCCGGACAGGGGGTACCCTACGAGCAGTACTTC. It is translated as CASRPGQGVPYEQYF.